This is a list of T cell receptor beta chains from one sample in a study of T cell repertoires in cytomegalovirus infection. TCRdb processed the reads anew with MiXCR; each CDR3 protein has one entry. Of nearly 650,000 distinct CDR3 sequences listed, 20% to 25% were seen once; the top ten hold under 8.5%. The specimen sequenced was CD8+ T cells from PBMCs. These TCRs come from a human donor in good health (CMV status not recorded). Some clones in this sample may be carry-over from other donors' samples. Both conserved end residues are part of each CDR3. A D gene is named only where the DNA matches it firmly. Some rows have no size entry. The others give once, few or many, or a class for an expanded clone.

V,size,J,D,DNA,CDR3
TRBV5-1,-,TRBJ2-5,-,TGCGCCAGCAGGCCGAATCAAGAGACCCAGTACTTC,CASRPNQETQYF
TRBV5-6,few,TRBJ2-5,TRBD2,TGTGCCAGCAGCTTCCCGGCAGCGGGGGAGCAAGAGACCCAGTACTTC,CASSFPAAGEQETQYF
TRBV4-3,many,TRBJ1-1,-,TGCGCCAGCAGCCAAAAGATCCTCCCGGGGGACACTGAAGCTTTCTTT,CASSQKILPGDTEAFF
TRBV14,-,TRBJ1-4,TRBD1,TGTGCCAGCAGCCCCATCCCGGCAGGGGGTGGTGAAAAACTGTTTTTT,CASSPIPAGGGEKLFF
TRBV4-1,few,TRBJ2-2,-,TGCGCCAGCAGCCAAGTGGACCCCGTTCTACCCGGGGAGCTGTTTTTT,CASSQVDPVLPGELFF
TRBV7-2,many,TRBJ2-1,-,TGTGCCAGCAGCCCGGAACCCTACAATGAGCAGTTCTTC,CASSPEPYNEQFF
TRBV28,-,TRBJ2-1,TRBD2,TGTGCCAGCAGTTTCCGAACCGGGACTAGGTTAAATGAGCAGTTCTTC,CASSFRTGTRLNEQFF
TRBV4-1,many,TRBJ2-5,-,TGCGCCAGCAGCCAAGGTCGAGCGAAGACCCAGTACTTC,CASSQGRAKTQYF
TRBV25-1,few,TRBJ1-1,TRBD1,TGTGCCAGCAGTGAATATTTCCCGGGACAGGAGGGCACTGAAGCTTTCTTT,CASSEYFPGQEGTEAFF
TRBV7-2,many,TRBJ2-3,-,TGTGCCAGCAGCTTAGATGGGGATACGCAGTATTTT,CASSLDGDTQYF
TRBV7-2,many,TRBJ2-5,-,TGTGCCAGCAGCTCTTTGACAGCGGAAGAGACCCAGTACTTC,CASSSLTAEETQYF
TRBV27,-,TRBJ2-1,-,TGTGCCAGCAGTGAACAAGGTGCCTCCTACAATGAGCAGTTCTTC,CASSEQGASYNEQFF
TRBV6-1,many,TRBJ2-1,-,TGTGCCAGCAGTGAAAGGAGCGGACTCTACAATGAGCAGTTCTTC,CASSERSGLYNEQFF
TRBV7-6,-,TRBJ2-3,TRBD2,TGTGCCAGCAGCCACGAGGGAGCGGGGTACCCCTGGGGGGCAGATACGCAGTATTTT,CASSHEGAGYPWGADTQYF
TRBV20-1,many,TRBJ2-1,TRBD1,TGCAGTGCTAGTAAACCGGGACAGGGAAAATACAATGAGCAGTTCTTC,CSASKPGQGKYNEQFF
TRBV14,few,TRBJ2-1,TRBD2,TGTGCCAGCAGCCCCTGGGGTAGCGGGGGGTTCAACAATGAGCAGTTCTTC,CASSPWGSGGFNNEQFF
TRBV6-6,-,TRBJ2-1,-,TGTGCCAGCAGAAACCATCCGGGCATTGAGCAGTTCTTC,CASRNHPGIEQFF
TRBV20-1,once,TRBJ2-1,-,TGCAGTGCTAATATACAGGAGGGGGGCGAGGGTTACAATGAGCAGTTCTTC,CSANIQEGGEGYNEQFF
TRBV2,-,TRBJ1-5,-,TGTGCCAGCAGTGCCCCGGCAGGGCCAGTGAATCAGCCCCAGCATTTT,CASSAPAGPVNQPQHF
TRBV5-5,-,TRBJ2-5,-,TGTGCCAGCAGCTCCCCCGAGAGAGGGGAGACCCAGTACTTC,CASSSPERGETQYF
TRBV4-1,-,TRBJ1-2,-,TGCGCCAGCAGCCAGTCCTTCTATGGCTACACCTTC,CASSQSFYGYTF
TRBV5-6,-,TRBJ2-3,-,TGTGCCAGCAGACCGGGACACAGCACAGATACGCAGTATTTT,CASRPGHSTDTQYF
TRBV5-1,-,TRBJ1-1,-,TGCGCCAGCAGCTTTAGTGAATCGAACACTGAAGCTTTCTTT,CASSFSESNTEAFF
TRBV19,-,TRBJ2-1,TRBD2,TGTGCCAGTAGTATGACCGGGGGGTACAATGAGCAGTTCTTC,CASSMTGGYNEQFF
TRBV29-1,-,TRBJ1-1,-,TGCAGCGGGGGCCTGGGGGTCACTGAAGCTTTCTTT,CSGGLGVTEAFF
TRBV3-1,-,TRBJ1-2,TRBD1,TGTGCCAGCAGCCCCGACAGGGAAGGCTACACCTTC,CASSPDREGYTF
TRBV6-6,many,TRBJ2-3,TRBD1,TGTGCCAGCAGAAAAGGGGGCTTTACAGATACGCAGTATTTT,CASRKGGFTDTQYF
TRBV7-9,-,TRBJ2-7,TRBD2,TGTGCCAGCAGCGGCGGCGGGGGGATTTCCTACGAGCAGTACTTC,CASSGGGGISYEQYF
TRBV28,few,TRBJ2-1,-,TGTGCCAGCATCGGCCTTACAGGACTCGGAGTTCCCTACAATGAGCAGTTCTTC,CASIGLTGLGVPYNEQFF
TRBV14,-,TRBJ2-1,-,TGTGTCAGCAGCCATGGGCGTATGGGCTCTTACAATGAGCAGTTCTTC,CVSSHGRMGSYNEQFF
TRBV29-1,few,TRBJ2-4,-,TGCAGCGTTGAATCTGTTTTCAAAAACATTCAGTACTTC,CSVESVFKNIQYF
TRBV4-2,-,TRBJ1-1,-,TGTGCCAGCAGCCAAGAAGGGACCGGCACTGAAGCTTTCTTT,CASSQEGTGTEAFF
TRBV6-2/TRBV6-3,few,TRBJ2-2,-,TGTGCCAGCAGCGGAATTGGGGCCACCGGGGAGCTGTTTTTT,CASSGIGATGELFF
TRBV29-1,-,TRBJ2-5,TRBD1,TGCAGCGTGGACGACAGGGCTGACGAGACCCAGTACTTC,CSVDDRADETQYF
TRBV6-2/TRBV6-3,few,TRBJ1-5,-,TGTGCCAGCAGCACGACAGATTCCCATCAGCCCCAGCATTTT,CASSTTDSHQPQHF
TRBV29-1,-,TRBJ2-7,TRBD1,TGCAGCGTTACAGGGACAGGGAGAAGCTCCTACGAGCAGTACTTC,CSVTGTGRSSYEQYF
TRBV29-1,-,TRBJ2-3,TRBD2,TGCAGCGTTCTGGCGGGGGGGCGAGAGCCACCAGATACGCAGTATTTT,CSVLAGGREPPDTQYF
TRBV2,-,TRBJ1-2,-,TGTGTCAGTCCTTCAGGGAGTCAGGATGGCTACATCTTC,CVSPSGSQDGYIF
TRBV5-1,few,TRBJ1-5,TRBD1,TGCGCCAGCAGCGAGGGACAGGGCAATCAGCCCCAGCATTTT,CASSEGQGNQPQHF